Given below is one T cell receptor (beta chain) in context. Trimming removed 4 bases from V and 2 bases from J; junction bases left unmatched: 4. This CDR3 contains 15 residues. The germline gives CDR1 SGHRS, CDR2 YFSETQ. The source of the sample is a study of blood T cell repertoires in COVID-19. On the study more broadly: Samples came from the United States, Italy and Spain, spanning acute and convalescent COVID-19. Sources were T cells, B-cell-depleted T cells, or PBMCs; the material itself was cDNA or gDNA.

Methods used by the authors: Using reference gene primer amplification, nucleated cell counts were estimated. Produced via immunoSEQ multiplex PCR; TCRdb's table is partial and in-frame only. V, J and clone size reflect that table, while D and trimming were determined from the DNA. The profile shows tens of thousands of clones, about nine tenths of them singletons. The sequence was obtained from a man in his forties or fifties with COVID-19, enrolled during active disease. Sequencing was carried out using peripheral blood. V and J are TRBV5-1 and TRBJ1-2, with 11 bases lining up with TRBD1. The CDR3 DNA reads TGCGCCAGCAGCCTTGGGGACAGGGGGAACTATGGCTACACCTTC. This codes for CASSLGDRGNYGYTF.